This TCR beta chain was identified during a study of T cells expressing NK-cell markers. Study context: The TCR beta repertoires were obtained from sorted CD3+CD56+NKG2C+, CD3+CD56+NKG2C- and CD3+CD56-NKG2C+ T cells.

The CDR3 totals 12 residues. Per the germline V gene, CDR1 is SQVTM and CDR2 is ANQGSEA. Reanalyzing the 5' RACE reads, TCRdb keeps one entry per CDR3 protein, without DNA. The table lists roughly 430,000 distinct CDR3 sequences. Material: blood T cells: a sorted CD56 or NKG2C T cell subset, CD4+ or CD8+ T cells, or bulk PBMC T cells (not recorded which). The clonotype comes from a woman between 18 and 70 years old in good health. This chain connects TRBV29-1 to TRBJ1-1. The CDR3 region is CSVATPNTEAFF.